These 20 T cell receptor beta chains were sequenced from one sample in a study of Ad26.COV2.S vaccination and SARS-CoV-2 variants. The method was immunoSEQ multiplex PCR; TCRdb's version includes in-frame clones alone and lacks a portion of them. The profile shows a few hundred thousand clones, about nine tenths of them singletons. Treatment specified: around 19 received Ad26.COV2.S at low or high dose, single or two shots; about five received placebo; per-sample allocation not given. Sampling was done on day 63 after the first vaccine or placebo injection. The material was peripheral blood, obtained in a trial of Ad26.COV2.S vaccine versus placebo. Every receptor here comes from a person aged 18 to 65 who received the Ad26.COV2.S COVID-19 vaccine or a placebo.

This clone was seen just once. Within the sample, other DNA sequences also encode this same CDR3. V usage is TRBV3-1 (or the pseudogene TRBV3-2) and J usage is TRBJ1-2; D remains unclear. Germline lookup yields CDR1 LGHDT and CDR2 YNNKEL (reference sequence). CDR3 length: 12 residues. V was cut by 0 bases and J by 3 bases, with 2 bases left in between. As DNA, the CDR3 is TGTGCCAGCAGCCAAGAAGACTATGGCTACACCTTC. Translated, it gives CASSQEDYGYTF.

The chain carries TRBV13 and TRBJ2-7; D gene uncertain. Per germline, CDR1 PRHDT and CDR2 FYEKMQ (reference sequence). Trimming stripped 5 bases from V and 2 bases from J, with 13 bases between. This CDR3 is 14 amino acids long. CDR3 nucleotide sequence: TGTGCCAGCAGCCCGAGGCAGGTCGCCTACGAGCAGTACTTC. It codes for CASSPRQVAYEQYF.

A single count supports this clone. V gene TRBV10-3 combines with J gene TRBJ2-1, with D perhaps matching TRBD1 (6 bases). Trimming stripped 0 bases from V and 10 bases from J, with 13 bases between. CDR1 ENHRY and CDR2 SYGVKD come from the germline V gene. CDR3 size: 14 residues. CDR3 region: CAISESDDRTEQFF. For the CDR3, the DNA is TGTGCCATCAGTGAGTCCGACGACAGGACGGAGCAGTTCTTC.

The rearrangement joins TRBV9 to TRBJ1-6, with a weak D call TRBD1 (6 bases). V was pared by 3 bases and J by 7 bases, with 17 bases between. Looked up from germline, CDR1 is SGDLS and CDR2 is YYNGEE. The CDR3 is made up of 16 amino acids. In DNA, the CDR3 is TGTGCCAGCAGCGCCGGCTGGCAGGGGCGGAATTCACCCCTCCACTTT. The encoded protein is CASSAGWQGRNSPLHF.

This rearrangement joins TRBV3-1 (or the pseudogene TRBV3-2) to TRBJ1-1; D is unresolved. V was cut by 1 base and J by 6 bases, with 9 bases left in between. The CDR3 totals 13 residues. Germline-derived CDR1 and CDR2 are LGHDT and YNNKEL (reference sequence). The CDR3 coding sequence is TGTGCCAGCAGCCAAGGGGGTGTGGCTGAAGCTTTCTTT. Amino acid sequence: CASSQGGVAEAFF.

The chain has TRBV30 and TRBJ2-7; D is uncertain. The CDR3 runs to 11 residues. Trimming removed 2 bases from V and 4 bases from J, with 6 bases in between. Germline lookup yields CDR1 GTSNPN and CDR2 SVGIG (reference sequence). Written as DNA, the CDR3 is TGTGCCTGGAGTTTGGGGTACGAGCAGTACTTC. Protein: CAWSLGYEQYF.

J is TRBJ1-6 and V is TRBV3-1 (or the pseudogene TRBV3-2); D is ambiguous. The CDR3 extends over 12 amino acids. V lost 0 bases to trimming and J lost 9 bases, with 3 bases between them. Germline V gene sequence: CDR1 LGHDT, CDR2 YNNKEL (reference sequence). The CDR3 protein is CASSQDPSPLHF. As DNA, the CDR3 is TGTGCCAGCAGCCAAGATCCTTCACCCCTCCACTTT.

This sequence joins TRBV3-1 (or the pseudogene TRBV3-2) and TRBJ2-7; D call uncertain. V lost 1 base to trimming and J lost 6 bases, with 13 bases between them. This CDR3 contains 14 residues. Germline CDR1 reads LGHDT; CDR2 reads YNNKEL (reference sequence). The CDR3 here is CASSQAPPSFEQYF. The CDR3 bases are TGTGCCAGCAGCCAAGCCCCCCCCTCTTTCGAGCAGTACTTC.

About this clone: In the same sample, other DNA sequences code for this CDR3. The chain employs TRBV5-6 and TRBJ2-7, with D uncertain. Trimming took 4 bases from V and 0 from J, leaving 8 bases between them. The germline V gene encodes CDR1 SGHDT and CDR2 YYEEEE. The CDR3 length is 13 residues. The DNA of the CDR3 is TGTGCCAGCAGCCTTGTGGACTCCTACGAGCAGTACTTC. Translation: CASSLVDSYEQYF.

This clone has only one observation. The V and J genes are TRBV9 and TRBJ1-3; 7 bases agree with TRBD1. Germline V lookup: CDR1 SGDLS, CDR2 YYNGEE. CDR3 length equals 15 residues. V lost 4 bases to trimming and J lost 4 bases; unmatched junction nucleotides: 8. CDR3 protein: CASSPREGAGNTIYF. CDR3 sequence (DNA): TGTGCCAGCAGCCCGCGGGAGGGGGCGGGAAACACCATATATTTT.

This sequence joins TRBV13 and TRBJ1-2, with D unresolved. The CDR3 length is 15 residues. The germline V and J ends were trimmed by 6 bases and 8 bases, with 22 bases remaining between them. The germline V gene encodes CDR1 PRHDT and CDR2 FYEKMQ (reference sequence). The CDR3, as DNA: TGTGCCAGCAGTCCTTCCGGCCACCTCCTCCAGGGCTACACCTTC. Translation: CASSPSGHLLQGYTF.

This clone came up a few times. The V gene is TRBV4-1, the J gene TRBJ1-5; no clear D. CDR1 is MGHRA, CDR2 YSYEKL, per germline. The CDR3 totals 17 residues. Trimming removed 1 base from V and 6 bases from J, with 19 bases in between. DNA of the CDR3: TGCGCCAGCAGCCAAGTTAATATGGGTTTTAGGGTTCAGCCCCAGCATTTT. As protein: CASSQVNMGFRVQPQHF.

J is TRBJ2-1 and V is TRBV29-1; no clear D gene. Trimming cost V 6 bases and J 9 bases, with 12 bases left between them. Germline CDR1 SQVTM, CDR2 ANQGSEA. This CDR3 is 11 amino acids long. CDR3 protein: CSVTISGEQFF. The CDR3 nucleotides are TGCAGCGTGACAATCTCGGGTGAGCAGTTCTTC.

This rearrangement joins TRBV7-9 to TRBJ1-1; D is unresolved. V was clipped by 2 bases and J by 2 bases, with 6 bases between them. The germline CDR1 and CDR2 sequences are SEHNR and FQNEAQ (reference sequence). This CDR3 contains 13 residues. The CDR3 sequence: CASSLYSNTEAFF. DNA of the CDR3: TGTGCCAGCAGCTTATACAGTAACACTGAAGCTTTCTTT.

This clone was counted between two and nine times. The chain is built from TRBV6-5 and TRBJ1-5; 8 nucleotides agree with TRBD1. The V segment lost 6 bases and the J segment 3 bases; nucleotides outside the gene matches: 4. This CDR3 is 14 amino acids long. Germline CDR1 is MNHEY and CDR2 is SVGAGI. CDR3 bases: TGTGCCAGCAGAACAGGGGGGAACAATCAGCCCCAGCATTTT. It specifies CASRTGGNNQPQHF.

To note about this clone: The sample contains more than one DNA sequence encoding this CDR3. The chain carries TRBV9 and TRBJ2-1; 7 positions agree with TRBD2. J was trimmed by 4 bases and V by 0 bases; bases with no gene match: 4. Germline CDR1 is SGDLS and CDR2 is YYNGEE. The CDR3 is 15 residues long. This CDR3 reads CASSVGGGAYNEQFF. CDR3 DNA sequence: TGTGCCAGCAGCGTAGGCGGGGGAGCGTACAATGAGCAGTTCTTC. Based on the CDR3 plus reference TRBV9 and TRBJ2-1, the full variable domain is DSGVTQTPKHLITATGQRVTLRCSPRSGDLSVYWYQQSLDQGLQFLIQYYNGEERAKGNILERFSAQQFPDLHSELNLSSLELGDSALYFCASSVGGGAYNEQFFGPGTRLTVL.

This clone was found once. V gene TRBV5-8 combines with J gene TRBJ2-1, with D possibly matching TRBD2 (5 bases). V lost 2 bases and J 10 bases, leaving 10 bases between the germline ends. Germline-derived CDR1 and CDR2 are SGHTS and YDEGEE. The CDR3 consists of 12 residues. As DNA, the CDR3 is TGTGCCAGCAGCTTTAGGTCGGGGGAGCAGTTCTTC. It specifies CASSFRSGEQFF.

This sequence joins TRBV11-3 and TRBJ1-3; D possibly corresponds to TRBD1 (6 bases). Germline-derived CDR1 and CDR2 are SGHNT and YENEEA. Trimming pared 6 bases from V and 1 base from J, leaving 10 bases between. The CDR3 covers 14 residues. Here the CDR3 reads CASSEGTSGNTIYF. CDR3 bases: TGTGCCAGCAGTGAAGGGACATCTGGAAACACCATATATTTT.

The rearrangement joins TRBV25-1 to TRBJ1-2; TRBD1 might be the D (5 bases). The V end lost 0 bases, the J end lost 3 bases, and 11 bases lay between the germline ends. Germline CDR1 is MGHDK and CDR2 is SYGVNS. CDR3 length: 15 residues. CDR3 protein: CASSEYGGVDYGYTF. In DNA, the CDR3 is TGTGCCAGCAGTGAATATGGGGGGGTTGACTATGGCTACACCTTC.

The chain recombines TRBV27 with TRBJ2-1, with TRBD2 as a possible D gene (6 bases). Trimming took 2 bases from V and 5 from J, leaving 10 bases between them. Germline V lookup: CDR1 MNHEY, CDR2 SMNVEV (reference sequence). This CDR3 comprises 14 residues. The CDR3 region is CASSLGTYDNEQFF. The CDR3 region has the DNA TGTGCCAGCAGTTTAGGGACTTACGACAATGAGCAGTTCTTC.